This TCR beta chain was sequenced in a study of T cells in tuberculosis. Looking at the study overall: IGRA-negative adolescents, IGRA-positive adolescents with latent tuberculosis and adults with active tuberculosis formed this South African cohort.

Overall study findings and caveats: Active tuberculosis alpha repertoires lay closer to GMM-specific TCRs than controls'. Samples were chosen by availability of cryopreserved specimens. A GMM-specific repertoire classifier reached approximately 90% accuracy, AUROC about 0.9.

Method: immunoSEQ multiplex PCR; TCRdb's copy keeps in-frame clones and lacks some. The repertoire holds over 40,000 clones, with roughly 95% as singletons. Germline V gene lookup returns CDR1 MNHEY and CDR2 SVGAGI. CDR3 length equals 15 residues. V gave up 5 bases and J gave up 1 base; unmatched junction bases: 5. On this clone itself: No antigen is known for it.

The TCR sequence derives from a donor aged 10-35 years with latent tuberculosis or without tuberculosis infection. The chain combines TRBV6-5 with TRBJ2-3; the match to TRBD2 covers 8 bases. Input material: PBMCs. CDR3 amino acids: CASSPLSGGTDTQYF. The CDR3 DNA follows: TGTGCCAGCAGTCCCCTTAGCGGGGGCACAGATACGCAGTATTTT.